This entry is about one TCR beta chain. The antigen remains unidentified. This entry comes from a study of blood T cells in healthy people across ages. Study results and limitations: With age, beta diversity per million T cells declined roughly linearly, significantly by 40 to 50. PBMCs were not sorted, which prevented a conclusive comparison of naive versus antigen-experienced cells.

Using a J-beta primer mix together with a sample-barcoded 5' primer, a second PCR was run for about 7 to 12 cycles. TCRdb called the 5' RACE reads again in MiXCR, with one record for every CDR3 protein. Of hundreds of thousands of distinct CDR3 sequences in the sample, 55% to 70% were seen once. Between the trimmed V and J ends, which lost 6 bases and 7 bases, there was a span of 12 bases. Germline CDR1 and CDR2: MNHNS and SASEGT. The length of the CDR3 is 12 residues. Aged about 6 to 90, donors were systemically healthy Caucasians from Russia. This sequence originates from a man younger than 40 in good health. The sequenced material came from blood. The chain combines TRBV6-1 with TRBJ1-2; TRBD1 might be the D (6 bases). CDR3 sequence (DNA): TGTGCCAGCAGGGAACAGGGAAGTGGCTACACCTTC. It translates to CASREQGSGYTF.